The sequence of this T cell receptor (beta chain) was determined in a study of regulatory T cells in long-lasting Graves disease. The CDR3 has 13 amino acids. V lost 6 bases, J lost 3 bases, and 14 bases lay in between. CDR1 SQVTM and CDR2 ANQGSEA come from the germline V gene. Through Arm-PCR of CDR3 regions and iRepertoire HTBI primers, TCR beta libraries were built. MiXCR, run by TCRdb on the multiplex PCR reads, gives a single entry per CDR3 protein. Of 700,000 or so distinct CDR3 sequences listed, approximately 29% are singletons. The time point here: persistent/refractory GD, antithyroid drugs over 5 years with positive TRAb. PBMCs provided the RNA from which the TCR library was made.

Sequences were derived from peripheral blood mononuclear cells (PBMCs), sampled when the disease was refractory, from a patient treated with antithyroid drugs. This chain uses TRBV29-1 with TRBJ1-1, with D maybe TRBD1 (6 bases). This receptor was taken from a female donor with Graves disease. CDR3 coding DNA: TGCAGCGTGGGAGACAGGAGCCACACTGAAGCTTTCTTT. Its protein is CSVGDRSHTEAFF.